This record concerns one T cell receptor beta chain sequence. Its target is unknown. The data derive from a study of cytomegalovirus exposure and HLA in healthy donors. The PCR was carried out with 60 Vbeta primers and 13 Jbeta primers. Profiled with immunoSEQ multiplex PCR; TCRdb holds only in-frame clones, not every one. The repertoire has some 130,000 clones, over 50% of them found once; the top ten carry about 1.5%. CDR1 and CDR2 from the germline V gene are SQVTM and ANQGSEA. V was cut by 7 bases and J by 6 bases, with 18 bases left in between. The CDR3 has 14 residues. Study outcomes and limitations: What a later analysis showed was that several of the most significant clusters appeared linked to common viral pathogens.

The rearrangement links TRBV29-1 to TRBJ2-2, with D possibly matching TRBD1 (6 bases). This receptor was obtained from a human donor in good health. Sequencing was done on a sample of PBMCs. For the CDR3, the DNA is TGCAGCGCTTACCGGACAGCAAGGTCCGGGGAGCTGTTTTTT. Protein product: CSAYRTARSGELFF.